This T cell receptor beta chain originates from a study of shared clonotypes between healthy human individuals. General study findings and limits: Of the naive CD4 clonotypes, approximately 5% were shared across several donors.

On this clone: Its antigen remains unidentified.

The data were produced by immunoSEQ multiplex PCR, yet TCRdb's version contains in-frame clones alone and is incomplete. The sample contains a few million clones, 90% to 95% of which appear only once. V was clipped by 9 bases and J by 0 bases; unmatched bases: 6. From germline, CDR1 is MDHEN and CDR2 SYDVKM. The CDR3 totals 15 residues. Sequencing input: naive CD4+ T cells from PBMCs. The subset denotes: CD45RA+ positively selected. This clonotype was obtained from a man younger than 30 in good health. Some clones in this sample may be carry-over from other donors' samples. The chain couples TRBV28 to TRBJ1-3; TRBD1 agrees at 9 bases. CDR3 protein: CASTPTGGSGNTIYF. The CDR3 coding sequence is TGTGCCAGTACCCCGACAGGGGGCTCTGGAAACACCATATATTTT.